This entry is about one T cell receptor (beta chain). This record comes from a study of blood T cells in healthy people across ages. The donors, aged about 6 to 90, were healthy Caucasians from Russia. Approximately 10 milliliters was the volume of peripheral blood drawn from each donor. PBMCs numbering at least 7 million were isolated per sample. Next came a second PCR, run for about 7 to 12 cycles, which used a sample-barcoded 5' primer along with a J-beta primer mix. TCRdb independently ran MiXCR on the 5' RACE reads; one entry per CDR3 protein. Of about a million distinct CDR3 sequences listed, roughly 48% were seen once; the top ten hold roughly an eighth. The CDR3 has 21 residues. Trimming cost V 3 bases and J 2 bases; bases outside gene matches: 18.

What was sequenced was blood. This sequence joins TRBV12-3 or TRBV12-4 and TRBJ2-3, with 12 bases aligning to TRBD2. This TCR was recovered from a man aged 25-45 years in good health. DNA of the CDR3: TGTGCCAGCAGTTTCTTCGGAGACCTAGCGGGGGGGGAAAGACACACAGATACGCAGTATTTT. Its protein is CASSFFGDLAGGERHTDTQYF.